This TCR beta chain comes out of a study of T cells in Graves' hyperthyroidism and ophthalmopathy. As for the study in general: Specimen type is peripheral blood, collected at initial diagnosis prior to any treatment.

Study results and caveats: Expanded thyroid clonotypes (above 0.001) were mostly also found in blood.

Trimming at V came to 6 bases and at J to 0 bases, leaving 8 bases not matched to a gene. The CDR3 spans 16 residues. The germline V gene has CDR1 DFQATT and CDR2 SNEGSKA (reference sequence). Thyroid ultrasound, orbital computed tomography, clinical symptoms, and serum thyroxine and TRAb underpinned diagnoses. Amplified TCR beta CDR3 regions came from RNA transcripts. Initially, a first-round RT-PCR of the TCR CDR3 employed the HTBI primer set. A single record per CDR3 protein comes from TCRdb applying MiXCR to the multiplex PCR reads. The repertoire holds roughly 640,000 distinct CDR3 sequences, with roughly 16% as singletons. This clonotype came up a few times. The antigen remains undetermined.

The receptor was isolated from a woman aged 40 to 55 with Graves' ophthalmopathy. The sequenced sample consisted of blood. The rearrangement uses TRBV20-1 and TRBJ2-3; 11 bases align to TRBD2. In DNA, the CDR3 is TGCAGTGCAACTGGGACTAGCGGAGAAAGCACAGATACGCAGTATTTT. Protein product: CSATGTSGESTDTQYF.